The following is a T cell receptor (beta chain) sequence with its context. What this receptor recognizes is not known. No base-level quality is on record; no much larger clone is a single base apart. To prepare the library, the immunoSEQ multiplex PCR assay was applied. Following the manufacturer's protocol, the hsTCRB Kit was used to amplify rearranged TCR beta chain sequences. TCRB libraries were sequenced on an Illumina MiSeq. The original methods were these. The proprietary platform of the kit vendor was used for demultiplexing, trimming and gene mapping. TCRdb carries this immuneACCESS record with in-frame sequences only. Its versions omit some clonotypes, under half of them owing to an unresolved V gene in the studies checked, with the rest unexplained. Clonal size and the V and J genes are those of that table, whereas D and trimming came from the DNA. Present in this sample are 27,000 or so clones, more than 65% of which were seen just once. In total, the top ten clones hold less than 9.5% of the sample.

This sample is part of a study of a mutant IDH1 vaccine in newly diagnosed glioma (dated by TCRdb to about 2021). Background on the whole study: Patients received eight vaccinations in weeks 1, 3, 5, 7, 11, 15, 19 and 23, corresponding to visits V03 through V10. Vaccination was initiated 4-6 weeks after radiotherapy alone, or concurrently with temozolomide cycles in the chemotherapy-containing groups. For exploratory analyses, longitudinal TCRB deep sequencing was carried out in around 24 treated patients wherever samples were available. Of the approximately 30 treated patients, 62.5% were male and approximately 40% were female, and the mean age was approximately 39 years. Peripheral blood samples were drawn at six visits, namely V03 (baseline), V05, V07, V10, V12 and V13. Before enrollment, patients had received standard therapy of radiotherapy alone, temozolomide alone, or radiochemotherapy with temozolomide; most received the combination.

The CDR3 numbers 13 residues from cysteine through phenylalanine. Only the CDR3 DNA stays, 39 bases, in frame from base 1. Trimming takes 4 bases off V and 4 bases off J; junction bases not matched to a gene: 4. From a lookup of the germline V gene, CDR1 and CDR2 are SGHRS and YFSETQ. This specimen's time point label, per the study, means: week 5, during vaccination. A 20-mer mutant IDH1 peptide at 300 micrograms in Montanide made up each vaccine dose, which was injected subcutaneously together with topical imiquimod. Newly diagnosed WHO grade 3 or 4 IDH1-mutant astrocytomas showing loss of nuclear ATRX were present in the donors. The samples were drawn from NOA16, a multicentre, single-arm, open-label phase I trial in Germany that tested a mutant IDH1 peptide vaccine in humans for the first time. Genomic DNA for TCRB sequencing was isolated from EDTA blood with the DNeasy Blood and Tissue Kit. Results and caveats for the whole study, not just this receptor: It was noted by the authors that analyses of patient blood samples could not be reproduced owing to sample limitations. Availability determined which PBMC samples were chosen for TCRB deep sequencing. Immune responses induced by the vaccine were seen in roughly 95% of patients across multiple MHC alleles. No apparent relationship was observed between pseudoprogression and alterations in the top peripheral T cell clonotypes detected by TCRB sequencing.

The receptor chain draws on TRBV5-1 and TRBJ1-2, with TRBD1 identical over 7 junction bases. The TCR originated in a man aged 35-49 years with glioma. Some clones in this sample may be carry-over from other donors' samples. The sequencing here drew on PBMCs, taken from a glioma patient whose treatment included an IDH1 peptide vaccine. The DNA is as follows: TGCGCCAGCAGCGTGGGACAGACCTATGGCTACACCTTC. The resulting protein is CASSVGQTYGYTF.